These 22 T cell receptor beta chains came from one sample sequenced in a study of blood T cell repertoires in COVID-19 (dated by TCRdb to 2019 to 2021). Libraries were prepared through the immunoSEQ multiplex PCR assay. The table comes from immuneACCESS by way of TCRdb, which keeps in-frame sequences with V and J called. Part of the clones is missing from these tables; in studies checked, under half for an unresolved V gene and the rest for unknown reasons. For this sample the table gives about 170,000 clones, of which 82% were detected only once. About 20% of the sample goes to the ten largest clones. The sample comprised peripheral blood. These receptors were collected from a woman of 80 years or more with acute or convalescent COVID-19.

The chain uses TRBV19 and TRBJ2-7; 11 bases align to TRBD2. Trimming took 1 base from V and 0 from J; bases not matched to a gene: 2. Germline lookup yields CDR1 LNHDA and CDR2 SQIVND (reference sequence). The CDR3 consists of 16 residues. CDR3 in DNA: TGTGCCAGTAGTATAGGGGGACTAGCGGACTCCTACGAGCAGTACTTC. Its protein product is CASSIGGLADSYEQYF.

This clone was seen only a few times. The chain is built from TRBV7-9 and TRBJ2-7; TRBD2 agrees at 9 bases. Germline loops: CDR1 SEHNR, CDR2 FQNEAQ (reference sequence). With 5 bases clipped from V and 0 bases from J, the junction kept 8 bases outside the gene matches. The CDR3 has 16 amino acids. The CDR3 region has the DNA TGTGCCAGCAGCAGAGATAGCGGGAGCGGCTCCTACGAGCAGTACTTC. Translated, it gives CASSRDSGSGSYEQYF.

The gene calls are TRBV6-6 and TRBJ2-3, with D perhaps matching TRBD2 (6 bases). Trimming stripped 5 bases from V and 0 bases from J, with 9 bases between. Germline V gene lookup returns CDR1 MNHNY and CDR2 SVGAGI (reference sequence). The CDR3 has 14 residues. CDR3 sequence (DNA): TGTGCCAGCAGTCGGGAGCGTAGCACAGATACGCAGTATTTT. It translates to CASSRERSTDTQYF.

The V call is TRBV19, the J call TRBJ2-4; 7 bases match TRBD1. Germline V lookup: CDR1 LNHDA, CDR2 SQIVND (reference sequence). The CDR3 runs to 13 residues. After removal of 6 bases from V and 6 bases from J, the junction contained 5 bases not matched to a gene. The CDR3 DNA sequence: TGTGCCAGTAGCCCCAGGGGGACAAACATTCAGTACTTC. Amino acid sequence: CASSPRGTNIQYF. Filled out from reference TRBV19 and TRBJ2-4, the complete variable domain reads DGGITQSPKYLFRKEGQNVTLSCEQNLNHDAMYWYRQDPGQGLRLIYYSQIVNDFQKGDIAEGYSVSREKKESFPLTVTSAQKNPTAFYLCASSPRGTNIQYFGAGTRLSVL.

This clone occurred once. This chain joins TRBV6-5 and TRBJ1-1, with 9 bases lining up with TRBD1. The CDR3 runs 14 residues. Trimming cost V 6 bases and J 1 base; bases outside gene matches: 3. Germline V gives CDR1 MNHEY, CDR2 SVGAGI. CDR3: CASRGGQGNTEAFF. CDR3 DNA: TGTGCCAGCAGGGGGGGACAGGGGAACACTGAAGCTTTCTTT.

The rearrangement joins TRBV28 to TRBJ1-3, with a possible D match to TRBD1 (6 bases). The CDR3 is made up of 14 amino acids. With 4 bases removed from V and 4 bases from J, the gap between germline ends came to 11 bases. Germline CDR1 reads MDHEN; CDR2 reads SYDVKM. This CDR3 reads CASSSWTEGNTIYF. DNA of the CDR3: TGTGCCAGCAGTTCCTGGACAGAGGGAAACACCATATATTTT.

The gene calls are TRBV5-4 and TRBJ2-5; TRBD2 agrees at 8 bases. Trimming cost V 0 bases and J 2 bases; bases outside gene matches: 6. From germline, CDR1 is SGHNT and CDR2 YYREEE (reference sequence). The CDR3 runs to 16 residues. The CDR3 DNA follows: TGTGCCAGCAGCTTGGCCCTAGCGGGCAGTCAAGAGACCCAGTACTTC. Encoded protein: CASSLALAGSQETQYF.

The chain has TRBV18 and TRBJ2-1, with TRBD2 matching 8 bases. V was pared by 5 bases and J by 0 bases, with 3 bases of the junction left unmatched. This CDR3 region has 15 residues. The V gene's germline CDR1 is KGHSH and CDR2 LQKENI. In nucleotides, the CDR3 is TGTGCCAGCTCAGCACTAGCGGTCTCCTACAATGAGCAGTTCTTC. Translation gives CASSALAVSYNEQFF. Looking up the rest from reference TRBV18 and TRBJ2-1 gives the full variable domain: NAGVMQNPRHLVRRRGQEARLRCSPMKGHSHVYWYRQLPEEGLKFMVYLQKENIIDESGMPKERFSAEFPKEGPSILRIQQVVRGDSAAYFCASSALAVSYNEQFFGPGTRLTVL.

This clone was recorded only once. The genes are TRBV7-2 and TRBJ1-5, with no clear D. The V gene's germline CDR1 is SGHTA and CDR2 FQGNSA. The ends were cut back, 5 bases at V and 7 bases at J, with 9 bases in the middle. The CDR3 has 12 residues. The CDR3 DNA sequence: TGTGCCAGCAGCCCACCGAGGCAGCCCCAGCATTTT. This translates into CASSPPRQPQHF.

In nucleotides, the CDR3 is TGTGCCAGCAGCTTGGAACGGAACTATGGCTACACCTTC. This codes for CASSLERNYGYTF. This sequence joins TRBV5-6 and TRBJ1-2; D is undetermined. CDR1 is SGHDT, CDR2 YYEEEE, per germline. The CDR3 runs 13 residues. With 0 bases removed from V and 2 bases from J, the gap between germline ends came to 5 bases.

In this sample, this clone turned up once. This chain links TRBV3-1 (or the pseudogene TRBV3-2) with TRBJ1-1; D is undetermined. The germline V gene has CDR1 LGHDT and CDR2 YNNKEL (reference sequence). Trimming shortened V by 2 bases and J by 4 bases, and 11 bases separated the two germline ends. The CDR3 has 14 residues. The CDR3 reads CASSQTVRVTEAFF. The CDR3 nucleotides are TGTGCCAGCAGCCAAACGGTTCGGGTCACTGAAGCTTTCTTT.

The V and J genes are TRBV19 and TRBJ2-1; 10 bases align to TRBD2. Trimming at V came to 6 bases and at J to 7 bases, leaving 9 bases not matched to a gene. The CDR3 spans 15 residues. The germline gives CDR1 LNHDA, CDR2 SQIVND (reference sequence). The DNA of the CDR3 is TGTGCCAGTAGACTGGGACTTAGCGGGGGGAATGAGCAGTTCTTC. Protein sequence: CASRLGLSGGNEQFF.

The V gene is TRBV19, the J gene TRBJ1-4; maybe TRBD1 (5 bases). This CDR3 is built from 15 residues. In germline, CDR1 is LNHDA, CDR2 SQIVND (reference sequence). Trimming removed 5 bases from V and 4 bases from J, with 14 bases in between. CDR3 sequence: CASSVRVADNEKLFF. As DNA, the CDR3 is TGTGCCAGTAGTGTCAGGGTAGCGGATAATGAAAAACTGTTTTTT.

The genes are TRBV27 and TRBJ2-5; a weak D match, TRBD1 (5 bases). Trimming cost V 2 bases and J 3 bases, with 13 bases left between them. This CDR3 has 15 residues. The germline V gene has CDR1 MNHEY and CDR2 SMNVEV (reference sequence). The CDR3 bases are TGTGCCAGCAGTTTAGGCGCAGGGCTGGAAGAGACCCAGTACTTC. Encoded protein: CASSLGAGLEETQYF.

The gene calls are TRBV30 and TRBJ1-4, with D perhaps TRBD1 (5 bases). V was cut by 1 base and J by 13 bases, with 10 bases left in between. Germline assignment: CDR1 GTSNPN and CDR2 SVGIG (reference sequence). The CDR3 totals 11 residues. DNA of the CDR3: TGTGCCTGGAGTGGCCGCGGGGGACTGTTTTTT. Its translation: CAWSGRGGLFF. Combining the CDR3 with reference TRBV30 and TRBJ1-4 gives the whole variable domain SQTIHQWPATLVQPVGSPLSLECTVEGTSNPNLYWYRQAAGRGLQLLFYSVGIGQISSEVPQNLSASRPQDRQFILSSKKLLLSDSGFYLCAWSGRGGLFFGSGTQLSVL.

This chain uses TRBV9 with TRBJ1-1; D is unclear. This CDR3 is 12 amino acids long. Germline-derived CDR1 and CDR2 are SGDLS and YYNGEE. V was trimmed by 4 bases and J by 0 bases, leaving 4 bases between them. The CDR3 nucleotides read TGTGCCAGCAGCCAGATGAACACTGAAGCTTTCTTT. Protein: CASSQMNTEAFF.

The chain employs TRBV5-4 and TRBJ2-7; D possibly corresponds to TRBD2 (5 bases). CDR1 and CDR2 (germline): SGHNT, YYREEE (reference sequence). The CDR3 is 15 residues long. V lost 1 base, J lost 0 bases, and 11 bases lay in between. CDR3 in amino acids: CASSLSGGSSYEQYF. The CDR3 DNA sequence: TGTGCCAGCAGCTTGTCAGGTGGGAGCTCCTACGAGCAGTACTTC.

The rearrangement joins TRBV5-1 to TRBJ2-7, with a tentative D call TRBD1 (5 bases). The CDR3 covers 14 residues. Germline V CDR1 and CDR2: SGHRS, YFSETQ. Trimming removed 4 bases at V and 2 bases at J, with 13 bases between. The DNA for the CDR3 is TGCGCCAGCAGCCCTGACAGCCCGACCTACGAGCAGTACTTC. Amino acids: CASSPDSPTYEQYF.

The chain has TRBV9 and TRBJ1-1, with 9 nucleotides matching TRBD1. The trim removed 4 bases at V and 3 bases at J, leaving 7 bases unmatched. Germline-derived CDR1 and CDR2 are SGDLS and YYNGEE. This CDR3 has 15 residues. The CDR3 is CASSPTDRGYTEAFF. CDR3 DNA sequence: TGTGCCAGCAGCCCCACGGACAGGGGATACACTGAAGCTTTCTTT.

The chain employs TRBV11-2 and TRBJ2-2, with 11 bases fitting TRBD1. This CDR3 has 15 amino acids. In germline, CDR1 is SGHAT, CDR2 FQNNGV. J lost 5 bases, V lost 5 bases, and 4 bases had no gene match. The CDR3 DNA reads as TGTGCCAGCAGCCCCGGGACAGGGGGAACCGGGGAGCTGTTTTTT. Its translation is CASSPGTGGTGELFF.

The gene calls are TRBV11-2 and TRBJ2-1; TRBD2 matches at 10 bases. Germline V lookup: CDR1 SGHAT, CDR2 FQNNGV. The CDR3 totals 16 residues. After removal of 5 bases from V and 2 bases from J, the junction contained 6 bases not matched to a gene. The DNA of the CDR3 is TGTGCCAGCAGCCGGACTAGCGGAAGTGCCTACAATGAGCAGTTCTTC. As protein: CASSRTSGSAYNEQFF.

The chain carries TRBV11-2 and TRBJ1-6; no definite D call. The V end was cut by 5 bases, the J end by 7 bases, with 9 bases between. Germline V gene data show CDR1 as SGHAT and CDR2 as FQNNGV. There are 13 residues in the CDR3. CDR3 nucleotides: TGTGCCAGCAGCCTCCTATTAAATTCACCCCTCCACTTT. It specifies CASSLLLNSPLHF.